The clone carrying this T cell receptor (beta chain) was seen only once. Methods used by the authors: Reference gene primer amplification gave estimated nucleated cell counts. Here immunoSEQ multiplex PCR was the method, and the copy in TCRdb shows in-frame clones only, minus some. That table furnishes V, J and clone size, whereas the DNA furnished D and trimming. The table shows fewer than 250,000 clones, with around nine tenths occurring only once. This entry is derived from a study of blood T cell repertoires in COVID-19. For the study at large: T cells, B-cell-depleted T cells, or PBMCs provided the cDNA or gDNA that served as material.

CDR3 length equals 13 residues. Per the germline V gene, CDR1 is SGHNT and CDR2 is YYREEE (reference sequence). The chain recombines TRBV5-4 with TRBJ1-2; D gene ambiguous. Specimen: peripheral blood. The receptor was derived from a woman aged 60-75 years who had recovered from COVID-19. The CDR3 sequence is CVITTDGNYGYTF. The CDR3 region has the DNA TGTGTCATAACGACCGACGGGAACTATGGCTACACCTTC.